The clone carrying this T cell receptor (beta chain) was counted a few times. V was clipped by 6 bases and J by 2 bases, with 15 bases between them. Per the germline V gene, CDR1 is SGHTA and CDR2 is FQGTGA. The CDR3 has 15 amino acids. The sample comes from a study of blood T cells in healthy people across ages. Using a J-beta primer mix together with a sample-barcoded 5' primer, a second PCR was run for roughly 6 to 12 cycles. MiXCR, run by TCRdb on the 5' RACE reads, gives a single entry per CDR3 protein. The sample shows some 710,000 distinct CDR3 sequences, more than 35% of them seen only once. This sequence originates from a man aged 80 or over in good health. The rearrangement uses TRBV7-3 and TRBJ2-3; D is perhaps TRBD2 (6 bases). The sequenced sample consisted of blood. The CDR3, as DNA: TGTGCCAGCAGTCTAGACGGGGACTTCACAGATACGCAGTATTTT. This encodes CASSLDGDFTDTQYF.